The clone carrying this T cell receptor beta chain was seen once. Its specificity is unknown. The data were obtained in a study of cytomegalovirus exposure and HLA in healthy donors. Study information: It was reported in a later analysis that the approximately 120 validation repertoires used the same platform as the 550 to 850 first-cohort repertoires.

This CDR3 spans 15 amino acids. V lost 5 bases to trimming and J lost 7 bases; unmatched junction nucleotides: 11. The V gene's germline CDR1 is SGHRS and CDR2 YFSETQ. The donors were part of the validation cohort, which consisted of 120 subjects and was separate from the first cohort of under 850 subjects. Sequenced by immunoSEQ multiplex PCR; TCRdb stores in-frame clones only, minus some. The table includes 200,000 to 250,000 clones, about nine tenths detected once. Points from the study as a whole: The tendency of first-cohort TCR clusters to co-occur in the 110 or so validation repertoires emerged from a later analysis.

This receptor was obtained from a woman younger than 35 in good health and CMV-seropositive. What was sequenced was PBMCs. The genes are TRBV5-1 and TRBJ2-1; TRBD2 matches 8 bases. The CDR3 bases are TGCGCCAGCAGGGTGAGAGCGGGAGCCGCAAATGAGCAGTTCTTC. Translation: CASRVRAGAANEQFF.